The next 23 T cell receptor beta chains were all read from a single sample in a study of blood T cell repertoires in COVID-19. TCRdb's table, derived via immunoSEQ multiplex PCR, lists solely in-frame clones and lacks some. This sample has approximately 280,000 clones, with about nine tenths found just once. Sequenced sample: PBMCs or T cells enriched from blood (not recorded which). These TCRs come from a woman in her late teens or twenties who had recovered from COVID-19.

The chain recombines TRBV9 with TRBJ2-5; weak D call: TRBD1 (6 bases). Germline assignment: CDR1 SGDLS and CDR2 YYNGEE. Trimming pared 4 bases from V and 1 base from J, leaving 17 bases between. The CDR3 totals 16 residues. The CDR3 DNA reads TGTGCCAGCAGCTCCTGGGACATTCCATCCCAAGAGACCCAGTACTTC. Amino acids: CASSSWDIPSQETQYF.

This clone was seen only once. The chain carries TRBV19 and TRBJ2-1; TRBD2 might be the D (6 bases). This CDR3 region has 17 residues. CDR1 and CDR2 (germline): LNHDA, SQIVND (reference sequence). V gave up 5 bases and J gave up 7 bases, with 24 bases separating them. CDR3 sequence: CASSLTLAGYAVNEQFF. Written as DNA, the CDR3 is TGTGCCAGTAGTCTCACCCTGGCGGGGTACGCGGTAAATGAGCAGTTCTTC.

The rearrangement uses TRBV15 and TRBJ1-2; 8 nucleotides agree with TRBD1. The CDR3 totals 18 residues. V lost 0 bases to trimming and J lost 4 bases; unmatched junction nucleotides: 13. Looked up from germline, CDR1 is LNHNV and CDR2 is YYDKDF (reference sequence). CDR3 DNA: TGTGCCACCAGCAGAGATCGGCGTCAGGGGGCTGGAAGCTATGGCTACACCTTC. Its protein product is CATSRDRRQGAGSYGYTF.

The rearrangement links TRBV28 to TRBJ1-4; weak D call: TRBD1 (5 bases). Trimming shortened V by 6 bases and J by 6 bases, and 20 bases separated the two germline ends. From germline, CDR1 is MDHEN and CDR2 SYDVKM. The CDR3 runs 16 residues. The CDR3 sequence: CASSDTDGGLYEKLFF. The CDR3 DNA reads as TGTGCCAGCAGCGATACAGATGGGGGGTTGTATGAAAAACTGTTTTTT. Combining the CDR3 with reference TRBV28 and TRBJ1-4 gives the whole variable domain DVKVTQSSRYLVKRTGEKVFLECVQDMDHENMFWYRQDPGLGLRLIYFSYDVKMKEKGDIPEGYSVSREKKERFSLILESASTNQTSMYLCASSDTDGGLYEKLFFGSGTQLSVL.

The chain recombines TRBV7-8 with TRBJ2-3; 7 bases are a match to TRBD1. Germline CDR1 SGHVS, CDR2 FQNEAQ. This CDR3 is built from 15 residues. The V segment lost 1 base and the J segment 5 bases; nucleotides outside the gene matches: 6. The CDR3 region has the DNA TGTGCCAGCAGCTTAGAGGGGGCAATGCAAGATACGCAGTATTTT. It encodes CASSLEGAMQDTQYF. Based on the CDR3 plus reference TRBV7-8 and TRBJ2-3, the full variable domain is GAGVSQSPRYKVAKRGQDVALRCDPISGHVSLFWYQQALGQGPEFLTYFQNEAQLDKSGLPSDRFFAERPEGSVSTLKIQRTQQEDSAVYLCASSLEGAMQDTQYFGPGTRLTVL.

The chain combines TRBV30 with TRBJ1-1, with D perhaps matching TRBD1 (5 bases). The CDR3 is made up of 14 amino acids. Trimming left V 4 bases short and J 5 bases short, with 17 bases between. The germline V gene encodes CDR1 GTSNPN and CDR2 SVGIG (reference sequence). The CDR3 loop reads CAWTQRGWETEAFF. In nucleotides, the CDR3 is TGTGCCTGGACCCAACGGGGGTGGGAAACTGAAGCTTTCTTT.

The chain joins TRBV5-1 to TRBJ2-6; a weak D match, TRBD2 (5 bases). CDR3 length equals 15 residues. Germline CDR1 reads SGHRS; CDR2 reads YFSETQ. Trimming took 3 bases from V and 0 from J, leaving 7 bases between them. CDR3 sequence: CASSWRISGANVLTF. The CDR3 DNA follows: TGCGCCAGCAGCTGGAGGATCTCTGGGGCCAACGTCCTGACTTTC.

V is TRBV30 and J is TRBJ2-3; 9 bases map to TRBD2. Losses at the gene ends were 3 bases for V and 14 bases for J; bases not matched to a gene: 9. The CDR3 has 12 amino acids. Per the germline V gene, CDR1 is GTSNPN and CDR2 is SVGIG (reference sequence). The CDR3 here is CAWSAAGGSGYF. The DNA for the CDR3 is TGTGCCTGGAGCGCAGCGGGGGGAAGTGGGTATTTT.

The chain joins TRBV7-2 to TRBJ2-1; D gene unclear. The CDR3 totals 15 residues. Trimming left V 0 bases short and J 9 bases short, with 15 bases between. The germline CDR1 and CDR2 sequences are SGHTA and FQGNSA. The CDR3 DNA reads as TGTGCCAGCAGCTTAGCTAGAACCACCCTAGGTGAGCAGTTCTTC. This translates into CASSLARTTLGEQFF.

This rearrangement joins TRBV5-4 to TRBJ2-2; D uncertain. The V end was cut by 4 bases, the J end by 5 bases, with 9 bases between. CDR1 and CDR2 (germline): SGHNT, YYREEE (reference sequence). The CDR3 is made up of 13 amino acids. The CDR3, as DNA: TGTGCCAGCAGCAATGACTTGACCGGGGAGCTGTTTTTT. Amino acids: CASSNDLTGELFF.

This chain connects TRBV27 to TRBJ2-1, with 8 bases fitting TRBD1. J gave up 7 bases and V 1 base, and 6 bases lay outside the gene matches. From germline, CDR1 is MNHEY and CDR2 SMNVEV (reference sequence). CDR3 length: 15 residues. As DNA, the CDR3 is TGTGCCAGCAGTTTATGGGGACAGGCATCGAATGAGCAGTTCTTC. This codes for CASSLWGQASNEQFF.

The chain carries TRBV30 and TRBJ1-1; D not certain. Germline V lookup: CDR1 GTSNPN, CDR2 SVGIG (reference sequence). V was trimmed by 1 base and J by 4 bases, leaving 7 bases between them. This CDR3 spans 12 amino acids. CDR3 DNA: TGTGCCTGGAGTGCGACAATCACTGAAGCTTTCTTT. Protein product: CAWSATITEAFF.

This rearrangement joins TRBV6-6 to TRBJ2-3; tentative D call: TRBD1 (6 bases). The CDR3 contains 15 residues. The V gene lost 2 bases and the J gene lost 2 bases, with 11 bases spanning the gap. In germline, CDR1 is MNHNY, CDR2 SVGAGI (reference sequence). CDR3 coding DNA: TGTGCCAGCAGTTACGAGAGGACAGACACAGATACGCAGTATTTT. It specifies CASSYERTDTDTQYF.

CDR3 nucleotides: TGTGCCAGCAGCTTGTGGCGGGGGGAAGCATTCACAGATACGCAGTATTTT. Encoded protein: CASSLWRGEAFTDTQYF. This chain joins TRBV5-4 and TRBJ2-3; the match to TRBD2 covers 8 bases. V lost 1 base, J lost 2 bases, and 9 bases stayed unmatched. CDR1 SGHNT and CDR2 YYREEE come from the germline V gene (reference sequence). CDR3 size: 17 residues.

This chain links TRBV6-2 or TRBV6-3 with TRBJ1-2; no firm D call. Germline loops: CDR1 MNHEY, CDR2 SVGEGT. Trimming pared 5 bases from V and 6 bases from J, leaving 10 bases between. The CDR3 sequence is 12 residues long. Here the CDR3 DNA reads TGTGCCAGCAGTCGTGACACACATGGCTACACCTTC. It encodes CASSRDTHGYTF.

The chain links TRBV7-9 to TRBJ1-5; TRBD1 agrees at 7 bases. Per germline, CDR1 SEHNR and CDR2 FQNEAQ (reference sequence). J was trimmed by 4 bases and V by 5 bases; bases with no gene match: 5. The length of the CDR3 is 14 residues. This chain's CDR3 is CASSHGQVNQPQHF. CDR3 in DNA: TGTGCCAGCAGCCACGGACAGGTAAATCAGCCCCAGCATTTT.

The chain employs TRBV5-4 and TRBJ1-6, with D maybe TRBD1 (5 bases). The germline V and J ends were trimmed by 1 base and 5 bases, with 10 bases remaining between them. This CDR3 contains 15 residues. CDR1 SGHNT and CDR2 YYREEE come from the germline V gene (reference sequence). CDR3 amino acids: CASSLLAGNNSPLHF. The CDR3 region has the DNA TGTGCCAGCAGCTTGTTGGCAGGGAATAATTCACCCCTCCACTTT.

The chain links TRBV6-2 or TRBV6-3 to TRBJ2-7, with unresolved D. The CDR3 is made up of 13 amino acids. V lost 2 bases and J lost 12, with 17 bases in between. Germline lookup yields CDR1 MNHEY and CDR2 SVGEGT. CDR3 DNA: TGTGCCAGCAGTTACGTTCTGTCGGAACCTAGGTACTTC. It encodes CASSYVLSEPRYF.

The chain carries TRBV27 and TRBJ2-7; 7 bases match TRBD2. V lost 8 bases, J lost 2 bases, and 18 bases stayed unmatched. From germline, CDR1 is MNHEY and CDR2 SMNVEV (reference sequence). The CDR3 consists of 17 residues. For the CDR3, the DNA is TGTGCCAGCGCGACGGCGGCGGCGGGAGTGAGGCCCTACGAGCAGTACTTC. Amino acids: CASATAAAGVRPYEQYF.

This chain uses TRBV7-2 with TRBJ1-6; 9 positions match TRBD1. Per the germline V gene, CDR1 is SGHTA and CDR2 is FQGNSA. V gave up 4 bases and J gave up 10 bases; unmatched junction bases: 5. This CDR3 comprises 14 residues. Written as DNA, the CDR3 is TGTGCCAGCAGCTCCGGGACAGGGTACTCACCCCTCCACTTT. The encoded protein is CASSSGTGYSPLHF.

This chain joins TRBV7-2 and TRBJ1-6, with D uncertain. Germline V gives CDR1 SGHTA, CDR2 FQGNSA. CDR3 length: 14 residues. V was cut by 2 bases and J by 11 bases, with 13 bases left in between. The CDR3 sequence: CASSLSGRTPPLHF. The CDR3 coding sequence is TGTGCCAGCAGCTTAAGTGGCAGGACTCCACCCCTCCACTTT.

The rearrangement links TRBV3-1 (or the pseudogene TRBV3-2) to TRBJ1-2; TRBD1 is a possible D gene (6 bases). This CDR3 has 16 amino acids. Trimming cost V 1 base and J 5 bases, with 17 bases left between them. The germline V gene encodes CDR1 LGHDT and CDR2 YNNKEL (reference sequence). The CDR3 DNA reads TGTGCCAGCAGCCAAGTCCAGGGCAGGGGATCATATGGCTACACCTTC. This gives the protein CASSQVQGRGSYGYTF.

V and J are TRBV5-5 and TRBJ1-2; 9 bases fit TRBD1. V dropped 4 bases and J dropped 7; count of bases not matched to a gene: 11. The CDR3 is 15 amino acids. Germline-derived CDR1 and CDR2 are SGHKS and YYEKEE (reference sequence). CDR3 residues: CASSQPGQGLGGYTF. CDR3 nucleotide sequence: TGTGCCAGCAGCCAACCGGGACAGGGCTTGGGTGGCTACACCTTC. The full variable domain, completed using reference TRBV5-5 and TRBJ1-2, is DAGVTQSPTHLIKTRGQQVTLRCSPISGHKSVSWYQQVLGQGPQFIFQYYEKEERGRGNFPDRFSARQFPNYSSELNVNALLLGDSALYLCASSQPGQGLGGYTFGSGTRLTVV.